This T cell receptor beta chain was retrieved from a study of cytomegalovirus exposure and HLA in healthy donors. Study at large: A data release that came early held approximately 85 million unique TCRs from HLA-typed donors.

The sample holds a few counts of this clone. What it binds is unknown. Trimming cost V 0 bases and J 2 bases, with 9 bases left between them. Germline-derived CDR1 and CDR2 are SGHDT and YYEEEE. The CDR3 sequence is 14 residues long. Sampled while nominally healthy, donors likely had unrecorded immune exposures. The study's findings and limits: Using a false discovery rate of 0.05, a later analysis showed that roughly 16,000 TCR beta sequences were associated with HLA alleles. High sensitivity and specificity were reportedly achieved when the classifier diagnosed cytomegalovirus status.

The primer mix had 60 Vbeta and 13 Jbeta primers. Sequenced by immunoSEQ multiplex PCR; TCRdb stores in-frame clones only, minus some. This sample has roughly 79,000 clones, with around four fifths found just once. This chain links TRBV5-6 with TRBJ2-7; D gene unclear. The TCR comes from a woman aged 50 to 65 in good health and CMV-seropositive. The sequencing input was PBMCs. CDR3 loop: CASSLVARTYEQYF. The DNA for the CDR3 is TGTGCCAGCAGCTTGGTAGCTCGAACCTACGAGCAGTACTTC.